The rows below give T cell receptor beta chains drawn from one sample of a study of response to subunit inactivated influenza vaccine. A single record per CDR3 protein comes from TCRdb applying MiXCR to the RT-PCR reads. The sample includes approximately 490,000 distinct CDR3 sequences, roughly 7.6% of them seen just once. Sequences were derived from PBMCs from blood, sampled 23 to 25 months after vaccination. Receptor source: a man aged 50-75 years who received an inactivated influenza vaccine. CDR3s include the opening cysteine and the closing phenylalanine or tryptophan.

v_call cdr3_aa
TRBV6-2/TRBV6-3 CASRRTGGGQYNEQFF
TRBV7-2 CASSLKPTSSPLHF
TRBV6-1 CASSSAGGRDTEAFF
TRBV30 CAWSGNRGNTIYF
TRBV20-1 CSAPREFSYNEQFF
TRBV3-1 CASRSNFGNTEAFF
TRBV4-1 CASSQDTGSRQPQHF
TRBV20-1 CSAPTSGGPYTGELFF
TRBV11-2 CASSLESLGGTGPPLHF
TRBV7-9 CASSLLQGVQHF
TRBV28 CASSSNSGGLDEKLFF
TRBV28 CASRKNPGQKQNEQFF
TRBV24-1 CATSSRGGNQPQHF
TRBV29-1 CSENRGGGTEAFF
TRBV12-3/TRBV12-4 CASSPGGGNNSPLHF
TRBV6-2/TRBV6-3 CASSYQEGGGQLEQYF
TRBV6-5 CASSYLTGAYEQYF
TRBV20-1 CSAQHLENLRAEQFF
TRBV20-1 CSAVPGADYGYTF
TRBV7-8 CASSLVGGFDTQYF
TRBV19 CASSTAGGATDTQYF
TRBV28 CASSSTGVRETQYF
TRBV11-2 CASSSREDGNEQFF
TRBV28 CASSFLVLPALNYGYTF
TRBV14 CASSQDNPGTTYEQYF
TRBV5-6 CASSLGTGVKPQHF
TRBV10-3 CAIRTRGTGELFF
TRBV23-1 CASSQSLTGNTGELFF
TRBV2 CASSDDFTGANVLTF
TRBV20-1 CSATGPGAVTDTQYF
TRBV5-1 CASRPGTGTETQYF
TRBV20-1 CSARDEGTGRLKQYF
TRBV29-1 CSAGGVLPTDTQYF
TRBV6-2/TRBV6-3 CASSTGNLVGVLTF
TRBV7-8 CASSPRLAGRTDTQYF
TRBV9 CASSVAETGFNSGNTIYF
TRBV20-1 CSARDQGEQFF
TRBV29-1 CGVRARNTGELFF
TRBV5-1 CASSWDLPNEQFF
TRBV20-1 CSAGIGTDTQYF
TRBV19 CASATGALPPGYTF
TRBV20-1 CSARRGQGTNQPQHF
TRBV7-9 CASNIRWGDEQFF
TRBV18 CASSPGQQVHEQYF
TRBV18 CASSQSREGGYTF
TRBV2 CASTTDRQAQFF
TRBV4-2 CASSQDVTGYGANVLTF
TRBV5-1 CASSLGGNQETQYF
TRBV11-2 CASSPRAFSTDTQYF
TRBV6-5 CASSWGTGAYEQYF